One and the same sample provided the 31 T cell receptor beta chains below, sequenced in a study of multiple sclerosis patients with progressive multifocal leukoencephalopathy. Documented time point: before natalizumab initiation. Using immunoSEQ multiplex PCR, the repertoire was profiled, and TCRdb retains in-frame clones only, with some absent. The sample has fewer than 40,000 clones; approximately 89% are singletons. The sample consisted of PBMCs. These receptors all stem from a human donor with multiple sclerosis.

This clone was detected only once. The chain couples TRBV19 to TRBJ2-2, with D perhaps assigned TRBD1 or TRBD2 (5 bases each). This CDR3 contains 12 residues. Germline CDR1 LNHDA, CDR2 SQIVND (reference sequence). V shed 8 bases and J shed 6 bases, with 10 bases lying between them. CDR3 loop: CASGTVAGELFF. CDR3 bases: TGTGCCAGTGGGACCGTGGCCGGGGAGCTGTTTTTT.

This sequence joins TRBV28 and TRBJ1-1; D is perhaps TRBD1 (5 bases). V was clipped by 2 bases and J by 0 bases, with 7 bases between them. This CDR3 spans 14 amino acids. Germline V gene lookup returns CDR1 MDHEN and CDR2 SYDVKM. In DNA form, the CDR3 reads TGTGCCAGCAGTTTAGGACAATTGAACACTGAAGCTTTCTTT. Its translation is CASSLGQLNTEAFF. Combining the CDR3 with reference TRBV28 and TRBJ1-1 gives the whole variable domain DVKVTQSSRYLVKRTGEKVFLECVQDMDHENMFWYRQDPGLGLRLIYFSYDVKMKEKGDIPEGYSVSREKKERFSLILESASTNQTSMYLCASSLGQLNTEAFFGQGTRLTVV.

The CDR3 DNA follows: TGTGCCAGCAGCTTTGGCGGGATCTCTTACAATGAGCAGTTCTTC. Its translation is CASSFGGISYNEQFF. This chain joins TRBV5-5 and TRBJ2-1; TRBD2 might be the D (6 bases). V was shortened by 2 bases and J by 4 bases, with 13 bases between the two germline ends. CDR3 length: 15 amino acids. CDR1 and CDR2 from the germline V gene are SGHKS and YYEKEE (reference sequence).

The chain combines TRBV12-2 with TRBJ2-6; the tabulated D call, TRBD1, remains unverified against the DNA. TRBV12-2 is a recognized pseudogene. This CDR3 has 17 residues. DNA of the CDR3: TGTGCAAGTCGCTTAGGCCTGAGGGACAGTCCTCTCCACGTCCTGACTTTC. Translated, it gives CASRLGLRDSPLHVLTF.

The chain is built from TRBV6-4 and TRBJ2-3; D possibly corresponds to TRBD2 (6 bases). CDR3 length equals 13 residues. Germline CDR1 is MRHNA and CDR2 is SNTAGT. The germline V and J ends were trimmed by 4 bases and 6 bases, with 11 bases remaining between them. The CDR3 sequence: CASSAGVADTQYF. In DNA form, the CDR3 reads TGTGCCAGCAGTGCGGGAGTTGCGGATACGCAGTATTTT.

The chain uses TRBV4-1 and TRBJ2-7; D is undetermined. The germline V and J ends were trimmed by 4 bases and 6 bases, with 22 bases remaining between them. The CDR3 spans 16 residues. CDR1 MGHRA and CDR2 YSYEKL come from the germline V gene. The CDR3, as DNA: TGCGCCAGCAGCCCCAACTCCAGTCGGCGTAGGAGCGAGCAGTACTTC. It codes for CASSPNSSRRRSEQYF.

The V and J genes are TRBV5-6 and TRBJ1-1; D not resolved. The CDR3 is 16 amino acids. Trimming removed 6 bases from V and 2 bases from J, with 20 bases in between. Per the germline V gene, CDR1 is SGHDT and CDR2 is YYEEEE. The CDR3 DNA reads as TGTGCCAGCACTCGTGGACCGGGAAAAATTAACACTGAAGCTTTCTTT. Translation gives CASTRGPGKINTEAFF. The entire variable domain, with the rest obtained from reference TRBV5-6 and TRBJ1-1, is as follows: DAGVTQSPTHLIKTRGQQVTLRCSPKSGHDTVSWYQQALGQGPQFIFQYYEEEERQRGNFPDRFSGHQFPNYSSELNVNALLLGDSALYLCASTRGPGKINTEAFFGQGTRLTVV.

This chain connects TRBV28 to TRBJ1-2, with D perhaps TRBD1 (6 bases). Trimming took off 6 bases at V and 4 bases at J, with 18 bases between the two ends. The CDR3 contains 15 residues. CDR1 is MDHEN and CDR2 is SYDVKM in the germline V gene. The CDR3 region is CASSPSIEGGYGYTF. The CDR3 bases are TGTGCCAGCAGCCCTTCAATAGAAGGGGGCTATGGCTACACCTTC.

This chain connects TRBV2 to TRBJ2-3; the D is unclear. The germline CDR1 and CDR2 sequences are SNHLY and FYNNEI. V lost 6 bases to trimming and J lost 1 base, with 5 bases between them. The CDR3 is made up of 12 amino acids. The CDR3, as DNA: TGTGCCAGCAGGACTGGCACAGATACGCAGTATTTT. Translated: CASRTGTDTQYF.

This chain connects TRBV19 to TRBJ1-5; 10 nucleotides match TRBD1. Looked up from germline, CDR1 is LNHDA and CDR2 is SQIVND (reference sequence). This CDR3 spans 16 amino acids. The trim removed 3 bases at V and 7 bases at J, leaving 9 bases unmatched. The CDR3 is CASSILLDRGPQPQHF. In DNA, the CDR3 is TGTGCCAGTAGTATCCTACTCGACAGGGGGCCGCAGCCCCAGCATTTT.

The gene calls are TRBV19 and TRBJ1-5; D uncertain. The CDR3 is made up of 13 amino acids. Germline V gives CDR1 LNHDA, CDR2 SQIVND (reference sequence). The V end was cut by 6 bases, the J end by 3 bases, with 9 bases between. CDR3 sequence (DNA): TGTGCCAGTAGGCCCCGACTCAATCAGCCCCAGCATTTT. It specifies CASRPRLNQPQHF.

The V call is TRBV2, the J call TRBJ2-1; TRBD2 aligns across 9 bases. This CDR3 is built from 15 residues. The V gene end was trimmed by 3 bases and the J gene end by 5 bases; junction bases not matched to a gene: 5. Germline CDR1 is SNHLY and CDR2 is FYNNEI. The CDR3 nucleotides are TGTGCCAGCAGTGAGGAGGCTAGCGGGGACAATGAGCAGTTCTTC. Translated, it gives CASSEEASGDNEQFF.

The chain recombines TRBV5-1 with TRBJ1-2, with D unresolved. CDR1 is SGHRS and CDR2 is YFSETQ in the germline V gene. Trimming removed 4 bases at V and 7 bases at J, with 14 bases between. The CDR3 contains 13 residues. The chain's CDR3 is CASSPEGLRGYTF. CDR3 nucleotide sequence: TGCGCCAGCAGCCCGGAAGGGCTTCGTGGCTACACCTTC.

The chain has TRBV5-8 and TRBJ2-3, with 7 nucleotides matching TRBD2. This CDR3 comprises 16 residues. Trimming at V came to 0 bases and at J to 0 bases, leaving 4 bases not matched to a gene. Germline V lookup: CDR1 SGHTS, CDR2 YDEGEE. The CDR3 loop reads CASSLGLAASTDTQYF. CDR3 DNA sequence: TGTGCCAGCAGCTTGGGCCTAGCGGCTAGCACAGATACGCAGTATTTT.

J is TRBJ2-7 and V is TRBV18; TRBD1 might be the D (5 bases). This CDR3 comprises 13 residues. Germline CDR1 is KGHSH and CDR2 is LQKENI. V dropped 6 bases and J dropped 7 bases, with 16 bases sitting between them. The CDR3 spells CASSPQGPREQYF. CDR3 coding DNA: TGTGCCAGCTCCCCTCAGGGCCCGAGGGAGCAGTACTTC.

The rearrangement links TRBV7-2 to TRBJ2-5, with 11 nucleotides matching TRBD1. Germline V gives CDR1 SGHTA, CDR2 FQGNSA. This CDR3 has 16 amino acids. After removal of 4 bases from V and 11 bases from J, the junction contained 15 bases not matched to a gene. The CDR3 sequence is CASSSPPGTGGREQYF. In DNA form, the CDR3 reads TGTGCCAGCAGCTCCCCCCCTGGGACAGGGGGGAGGGAGCAGTACTTC.

The V call is TRBV25-1, the J call TRBJ2-7; 8 nucleotides agree with TRBD1. The germline V gene has CDR1 MGHDK and CDR2 SYGVNS. The CDR3 length is 13 residues. The ends lost 8 bases at V and 2 bases at J; junction bases unmatched: 5. CDR3 DNA sequence: TGTGCCAGCGGACTACAGGGGGCCTACGAGCAGTACTTC. Its protein product is CASGLQGAYEQYF.

The rearrangement joins TRBV5-1 to TRBJ1-5; D remains ambiguous. The CDR3 runs to 14 residues. In germline, CDR1 is SGHRS, CDR2 YFSETQ. The V end was cut by 4 bases, the J end by 4 bases, with 12 bases between. CDR3 coding DNA: TGCGCCAGCAGCCCGGAGGCTACTAATCAGCCCCAGCATTTT. Its protein product is CASSPEATNQPQHF.

CDR3 in amino acids: CAALGSWADTIYF. Written as DNA, the CDR3 is TGTGCCGCCTTGGGATCTTGGGCTGACACCATATATTTT. The V and J genes are TRBV28 and TRBJ1-3; no reliable D call. Germline values: CDR1 MDHEN, CDR2 SYDVKM. V was trimmed by 11 bases and J by 8 bases, leaving 19 bases between them. This CDR3 spans 13 amino acids. Full variable domain (outside the CDR3, taken from reference TRBV28 and TRBJ1-3): DVKVTQSSRYLVKRTGEKVFLECVQDMDHENMFWYRQDPGLGLRLIYFSYDVKMKEKGDIPEGYSVSREKKERFSLILESASTNQTSMYLCAALGSWADTIYFGEGSWLTVV.

This rearrangement joins TRBV6-6 to TRBJ1-2; D gene unclear. V was shortened by 6 bases and J by 4 bases, with 9 bases between the two germline ends. Per the germline V gene, CDR1 is MNHNY and CDR2 is SVGAGI (reference sequence). CDR3 size: 12 residues. CDR3 amino acids: CASSSDLYGYTF. The CDR3 DNA reads TGTGCCAGCAGCTCCGACCTCTATGGCTACACCTTC.

Note on this clone: Within the sample, other DNA sequences also encode this same CDR3. The V call is TRBV25-1, the J call TRBJ2-2; the match to TRBD1 covers 7 bases. V lost 2 bases to trimming and J lost 4 bases; unmatched junction nucleotides: 10. The germline V gene has CDR1 MGHDK and CDR2 SYGVNS. The CDR3 has 17 amino acids. In DNA, the CDR3 is TGTGCCAGCAGTGAAACATACAGGGGAGTATTCACCGGGGAGCTGTTTTTT. As protein: CASSETYRGVFTGELFF.

The genes are TRBV19 and TRBJ2-2, with a tentative D call TRBD2 (6 bases). Trimming cost V 4 bases and J 5 bases, with 17 bases left between them. The CDR3 extends over 16 amino acids. The germline V gene has CDR1 LNHDA and CDR2 SQIVND (reference sequence). DNA for the CDR3: TGTGCCAGTAGTACCACTTTCGGGAGCAAGACCGGGGAGCTGTTTTTT. Its translation is CASSTTFGSKTGELFF.

V is TRBV7-2 and J is TRBJ2-3, with TRBD2 matching 7 bases. This CDR3 is 14 amino acids long. The germline V gene encodes CDR1 SGHTA and CDR2 FQGNSA. Trimming removed 5 bases from V and 4 bases from J; junction bases left unmatched: 6. CDR3 nucleotides: TGTGCCAGCAGCCCTCGAGCGGGACCAGATACGCAGTATTTT. This sequence encodes CASSPRAGPDTQYF.

V usage is TRBV10-3 and J usage is TRBJ1-3, with D possibly matching TRBD1 (5 bases). The CDR3 contains 13 residues. The ends were cut back, 7 bases at V and 1 base at J, with 8 bases in the middle. CDR1 is ENHRY and CDR2 is SYGVKD in the germline V gene. The CDR3 nucleotides are TGTGCCATCAAGGGGTATTCTGGAAACACCATATATTTT. This gives the protein CAIKGYSGNTIYF.

The chain is built from TRBV6-5 and TRBJ2-7; D is possibly TRBD1 or TRBD2 (5 bases each). The CDR3 has 14 residues. Trimming cost V 2 bases and J 12 bases, with 20 bases left between them. Germline V gene sequence: CDR1 MNHEY, CDR2 SVGAGI. DNA of the CDR3: TGTGCCAGCAGTTACACTCCCGCCGTACGGGGCCTGTACTTC. Residues: CASSYTPAVRGLYF.

The genes are TRBV10-3 and TRBJ2-7, with D perhaps being TRBD1 or TRBD2 (6 bases each). CDR3 length equals 14 residues. Trimming left V 4 bases short and J 5 bases short, with 15 bases between. CDR1 ENHRY and CDR2 SYGVKD come from the germline V gene. The CDR3 region is CAISGGGRSDEQYF. CDR3 nucleotide sequence: TGTGCCATCAGTGGAGGGGGGCGATCCGACGAGCAGTACTTC.

The rearrangement joins TRBV4-3 to TRBJ1-1, with 7 positions matching TRBD1. This CDR3 spans 15 amino acids. Germline V gene sequence: CDR1 LGHNA, CDR2 YSLEER. Trimming removed 2 bases from V and 0 bases from J; junction bases left unmatched: 3. CDR3 sequence reads: CASSQTTGMNTEAFF. The CDR3 nucleotides read TGCGCCAGCAGCCAAACGACAGGGATGAACACTGAAGCTTTCTTT.

The rearrangement joins TRBV30 to TRBJ2-7, with 8 nucleotides matching TRBD1. The CDR3 covers 13 residues. The V gene's germline CDR1 is GTSNPN and CDR2 SVGIG (reference sequence). Trimming took 4 bases from V and 3 from J; bases not matched to a gene: 5. As DNA, the CDR3 is TGTGCCTGGAAGGGGACAGGCGTCTACGAGCAGTACTTC. Translated, it gives CAWKGTGVYEQYF.

This sequence joins TRBV11-2 and TRBJ2-7; perhaps TRBD2 as D (6 bases). CDR3 length: 14 amino acids. V was cut by 5 bases and J by 1 base, with 12 bases left in between. In germline, CDR1 is SGHAT, CDR2 FQNNGV. CDR3 DNA: TGTGCCAGCAGCCCATCTGGGGGGTCCTACGAGCAGTACTTC. Its translation is CASSPSGGSYEQYF.

The genes are TRBV7-9 and TRBJ2-7; D possibly matches TRBD1 or TRBD2 (6 bases each). CDR3 length equals 16 residues. Germline V gene sequence: CDR1 SEHNR, CDR2 FQNEAQ (reference sequence). The ends were cut back, 2 bases at V and 3 bases at J, with 17 bases in the middle. Written as DNA, the CDR3 is TGTGCCAGCAGCTTAACCTGGACGGGGGCCTACTACGAGCAGTACTTC. It is translated as CASSLTWTGAYYEQYF.

The chain uses TRBV6-4 and TRBJ2-1; TRBD2 matches 7 bases. CDR1 MRHNA and CDR2 SNTAGT come from the germline V gene. This CDR3 is built from 13 residues. Germline trimming cut 4 bases from V and 6 bases from J; bases unmatched to any gene: 3. CDR3 loop: CASSGGSANEQFF. The CDR3 region has the DNA TGTGCCAGCAGTGGCGGGAGCGCCAATGAGCAGTTCTTC.